This T cell receptor (beta chain) was recovered during a study of cytomegalovirus exposure and HLA in healthy donors. Study-wide background: A subsequent analysis stated that the 100 to 150 validation repertoires were run on the same platform as the roughly 620 first-cohort repertoires.

Study-wide results and caveats: According to the study, 150 to 200 TCR beta chains were cytomegalovirus-associated. Most TCR sequences were seen very rarely across donors, but some public TCRs occurred in many.

This clone was detected once. Its matching antigen is unknown. This CDR3 is 16 amino acids long. Germline CDR1 reads MNHEY; CDR2 reads SVGAGI. With 2 bases removed from V and 4 bases from J, the gap between germline ends came to 12 bases. Clones were sequenced by immunoSEQ multiplex PCR, and TCRdb holds only the in-frame ones, with some missing. Of 250,000 to 400,000 clones in the sample, roughly 88% were seen once. The gene calls are TRBV6-5 and TRBJ2-6; no clear D. The TCR comes from a man aged 25 to 40 in good health and CMV-seronegative. Sequenced input: PBMCs. The chain's CDR3 is CASSYTGSRGANVLTF. CDR3 bases: TGTGCCAGCAGTTACACGGGTTCCCGAGGGGCCAACGTCCTGACTTTC.